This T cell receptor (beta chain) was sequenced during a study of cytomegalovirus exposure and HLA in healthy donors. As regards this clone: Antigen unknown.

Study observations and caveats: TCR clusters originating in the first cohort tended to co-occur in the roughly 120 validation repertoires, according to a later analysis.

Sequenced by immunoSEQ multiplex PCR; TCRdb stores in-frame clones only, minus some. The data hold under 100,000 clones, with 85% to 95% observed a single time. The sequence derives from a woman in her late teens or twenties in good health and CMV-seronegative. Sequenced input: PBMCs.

The CDR3 loop is CASSQGRSFNTEAFF. The CDR3 nucleotides read TGCGCCAGCAGCCAAGGACGTAGCTTCAACACTGAAGCTTTCTTT. The chain links TRBV4-3 to TRBJ1-1; no reliable D call. In germline, CDR1 is LGHNA, CDR2 YSLEER. There are 15 residues in the CDR3. Deletions cut 1 base from V and 2 bases from J, with 11 bases between.